The entry that follows covers one TCR beta chain sequence. The antigen remains unidentified. The data stem from a study of T cells after yellow fever vaccination. Study findings and constraints: Abundant clonotypes (contaminants from the bulk population) could be present in FACS-sorted repertoires. A secondary response was less intense yet reached its peak sooner, at day 5 versus 15. Some clonotypes, a small share, were shared between CD4 and CD8 compartments.

MiXCR, applied by TCRdb to the 5' RACE reads, yields one record per CDR3 protein. This table has 250,000 to 300,000 distinct CDR3 sequences, approximately 13% appearing once. The junction had 10 bases not matched to a gene; V was cut back by 4 bases and J by 5 bases. CDR1 is WSHSY and CDR2 is SAAADI in the germline V gene. The CDR3 is 16 residues long. The specimen was CD4+ T cells sorted from PBMCs, collected 45 days after the yellow fever booster vaccination. The clonotype originates from a man aged 30 to 45 who received the YFV17D yellow fever vaccine. This rearrangement joins TRBV10-2 to TRBJ2-3; 9 bases agree with TRBD1. The CDR3 sequence: CASSVNRGRAGDTQYF. In DNA form, the CDR3 reads TGCGCCAGCAGTGTTAACAGGGGGCGTGCAGGAGATACGCAGTATTTT.